The next 11 T cell receptor beta chains were all read from a single sample in a study of T cell repertoires in cytomegalovirus infection. TCRdb passed the reads through MiXCR, listing each CDR3 protein once. The sample has 150,000 to 180,000 distinct CDR3 sequences; about 25% are singletons. Sequences were obtained from PBMCs. These receptors came from a human donor in good health (CMV status not recorded). Some clones in this sample may be carry-over from other donors' samples.

This clonotype appeared many times. The chain uses TRBV7-2 and TRBJ1-5; a weak D match, TRBD1 (5 bases). The CDR3 contains 14 residues. Deletions cut 6 bases from V and 2 bases from J, with 11 bases between. Germline assignment: CDR1 SGHTA and CDR2 FQGNSA. The CDR3 is CASSRDRRNQPQHF. CDR3 nucleotide sequence: TGTGCCAGCAGTCGAGACAGACGCAATCAGCCCCAGCATTTT.

This clonotype was detected many times. This chain uses TRBV7-3 with TRBJ2-5; D is perhaps TRBD2 (6 bases). Germline V gives CDR1 SGHTA, CDR2 FQGTGA. The V end lost 3 bases, the J end lost 1 base, and 9 bases lay between the germline ends. This CDR3 is built from 14 residues. The CDR3 coding sequence is TGTGCCAGCAGCTTGGGCGGGACCCAAGAGACCCAGTACTTC. Protein: CASSLGGTQETQYF. Based on the CDR3 plus reference TRBV7-3 and TRBJ2-5, the full variable domain is GAGVSQTPSNKVTEKGKYVELRCDPISGHTALYWYRQSLGQGPEFLIYFQGTGAADDSGLPNDRFFAVRPEGSVSTLKIQRTERGDSAVYLCASSLGGTQETQYFGPGTRLLVL.

The V gene is TRBV30, the J gene TRBJ1-5; D remains unclear. Germline V gene sequence: CDR1 GTSNPN, CDR2 SVGIG (reference sequence). V was pared by 2 bases and J by 3 bases, with 11 bases between. The CDR3 totals 14 residues. The CDR3 loop is CAWSRPGYNQPQHF. The CDR3 coding sequence is TGTGCCTGGAGTCGACCGGGGTACAATCAGCCCCAGCATTTT.

This chain uses TRBV20-1 with TRBJ2-3; the match to TRBD2 covers 11 bases. Germline lookup yields CDR1 DFQATT and CDR2 SNEGSKA (reference sequence). The ends lost 1 base at V and 2 bases at J; junction bases unmatched: 2. The CDR3 sequence is 15 residues long. The CDR3 DNA reads as TGCAGTGCTAGAGGACTAGCGGGGATCACAGATACGCAGTATTTT. Its translation: CSARGLAGITDTQYF.

This clonotype has a count of ten or more. V usage is TRBV11-2 and J usage is TRBJ2-5, with D tentatively TRBD2 (5 bases). V was pared by 3 bases and J by 5 bases, with 13 bases between. This CDR3 comprises 14 residues. Germline values: CDR1 SGHAT, CDR2 FQNNGV. CDR3 amino acids: CASSFPTRFETQYF. CDR3 in DNA: TGTGCCAGCAGCTTCCCCACTAGATTTGAGACCCAGTACTTC.

This chain connects TRBV13 to TRBJ2-7; D call uncertain. This CDR3 has 12 amino acids. Deletions cut 5 bases from V and 5 bases from J, with 10 bases between. Germline V gene data show CDR1 as PRHDT and CDR2 as FYEKMQ (reference sequence). DNA for the CDR3: TGTGCCAGCAGCGGCCAGGAGCACGAGCAGTACTTC. Its protein is CASSGQEHEQYF.

In nucleotides, the CDR3 is TGTGCCAGCGGGGGGGGCTGGCTCCAGCATTTT. Protein: CASGGGWLQHF. The chain has TRBV2 and TRBJ1-5; TRBD1 is a possible D gene (6 bases). The V gene lost 8 bases and the J gene lost 12 bases, with 14 bases spanning the gap. Germline CDR1 and CDR2: SNHLY and FYNNEI. The CDR3 covers 11 residues.

This clonotype was observed many times. The CDR3 coding sequence is TGTGCCAGCAGCTCGATCTTGGACAGAATACCCTACACAGATACGCAGTATTTT. Amino acid sequence: CASSSILDRIPYTDTQYF. The chain joins TRBV7-8 to TRBJ2-3; D is possibly TRBD1 (6 bases). Trimming cost V 4 bases and J 2 bases, with 22 bases left between them. The CDR3 totals 18 residues. Per germline, CDR1 SGHVS and CDR2 FQNEAQ.

V is TRBV29-1 and J is TRBJ1-1; D call uncertain. CDR3 size: 13 residues. Germline CDR1 is SQVTM and CDR2 is ANQGSEA. Trimming removed 3 bases from V and 1 base from J, with 9 bases in between. The CDR3 loop is CSVDLGWNTEAFF. CDR3 in DNA: TGCAGCGTTGACCTGGGATGGAACACTGAAGCTTTCTTT.

This clonotype occurred many times. V gene TRBV7-8 combines with J gene TRBJ2-2; D not resolved. The germline CDR1 and CDR2 sequences are SGHVS and FQNEAQ. The CDR3 loop spans 13 amino acids. Trimming removed 8 bases from V and 4 bases from J, with 11 bases in between. The CDR3 sequence: CASYSWGTGELFF. The CDR3 coding sequence is TGTGCCAGCTACAGTTGGGGCACCGGGGAGCTGTTTTTT.

This sequence joins TRBV28 and TRBJ2-5; D uncertain. The V gene's germline CDR1 is MDHEN and CDR2 SYDVKM. V lost 2 bases, J lost 3 bases, and 10 bases lay in between. This CDR3 is built from 14 residues. CDR3 in amino acids: CASSLLGGKETQYF. The CDR3 nucleotides read TGTGCCAGCAGTTTACTTGGCGGCAAAGAGACCCAGTACTTC.